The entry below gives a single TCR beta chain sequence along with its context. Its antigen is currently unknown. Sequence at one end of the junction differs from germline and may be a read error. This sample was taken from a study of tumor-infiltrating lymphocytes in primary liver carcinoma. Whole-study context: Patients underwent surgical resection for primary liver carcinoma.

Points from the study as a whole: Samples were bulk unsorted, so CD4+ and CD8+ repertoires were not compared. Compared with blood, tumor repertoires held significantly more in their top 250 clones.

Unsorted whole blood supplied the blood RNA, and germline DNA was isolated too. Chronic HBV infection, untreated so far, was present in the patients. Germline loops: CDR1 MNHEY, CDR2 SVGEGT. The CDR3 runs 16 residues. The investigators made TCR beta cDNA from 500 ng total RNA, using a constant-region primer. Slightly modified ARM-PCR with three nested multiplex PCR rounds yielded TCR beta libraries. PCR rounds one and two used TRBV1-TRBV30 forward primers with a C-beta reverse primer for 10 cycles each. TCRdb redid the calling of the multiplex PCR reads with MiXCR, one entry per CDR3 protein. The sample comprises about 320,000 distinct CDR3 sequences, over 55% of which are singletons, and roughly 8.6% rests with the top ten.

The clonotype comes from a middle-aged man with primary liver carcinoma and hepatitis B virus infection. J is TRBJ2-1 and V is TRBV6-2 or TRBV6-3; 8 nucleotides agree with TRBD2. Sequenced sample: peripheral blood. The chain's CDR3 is CVSSFQAGLGGSEQFF. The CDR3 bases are TGTGTCAGCAGCTTCCAAGCGGGACTAGGAGGCAGTGAGCAGTTCTTC.